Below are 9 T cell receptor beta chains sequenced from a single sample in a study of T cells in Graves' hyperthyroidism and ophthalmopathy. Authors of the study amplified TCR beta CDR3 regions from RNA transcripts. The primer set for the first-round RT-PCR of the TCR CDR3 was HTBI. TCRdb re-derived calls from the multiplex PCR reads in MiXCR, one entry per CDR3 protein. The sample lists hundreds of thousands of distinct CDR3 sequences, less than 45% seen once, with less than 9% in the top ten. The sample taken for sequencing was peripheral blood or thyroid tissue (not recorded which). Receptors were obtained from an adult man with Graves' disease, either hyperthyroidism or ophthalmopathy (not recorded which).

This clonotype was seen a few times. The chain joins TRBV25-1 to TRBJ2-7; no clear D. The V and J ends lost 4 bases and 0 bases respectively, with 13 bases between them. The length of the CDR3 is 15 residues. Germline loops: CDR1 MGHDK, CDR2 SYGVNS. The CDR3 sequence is CASSGLGSSSYEQYF. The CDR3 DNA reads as TGTGCCAGCAGTGGGCTGGGCTCCAGCTCCTACGAGCAGTACTTC.

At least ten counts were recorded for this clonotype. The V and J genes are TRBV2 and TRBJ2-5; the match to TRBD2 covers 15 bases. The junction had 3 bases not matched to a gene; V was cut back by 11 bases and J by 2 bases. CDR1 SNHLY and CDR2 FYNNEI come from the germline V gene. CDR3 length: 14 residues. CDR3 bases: TGTGCCGGCGGACTAGCGGGAGGGCAAGAGACCCAGTACTTC. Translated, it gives CAGGLAGGQETQYF.

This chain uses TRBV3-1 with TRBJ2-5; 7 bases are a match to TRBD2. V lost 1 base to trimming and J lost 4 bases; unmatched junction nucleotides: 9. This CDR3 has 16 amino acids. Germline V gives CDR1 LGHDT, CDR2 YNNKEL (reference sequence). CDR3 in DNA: TGTGCCAGCAGCCAAGGTTCAGGGAGGGCCGGAGAGACCCAGTACTTC. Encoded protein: CASSQGSGRAGETQYF.

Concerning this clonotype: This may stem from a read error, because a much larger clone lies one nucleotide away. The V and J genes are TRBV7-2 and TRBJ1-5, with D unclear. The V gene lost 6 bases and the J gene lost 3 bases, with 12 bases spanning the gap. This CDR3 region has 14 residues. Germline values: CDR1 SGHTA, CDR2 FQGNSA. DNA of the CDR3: TGTGCCAGCAGTGAAGACCTCATCAATCAGCCCCAGCATTTT. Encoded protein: CASSEDLINQPQHF.

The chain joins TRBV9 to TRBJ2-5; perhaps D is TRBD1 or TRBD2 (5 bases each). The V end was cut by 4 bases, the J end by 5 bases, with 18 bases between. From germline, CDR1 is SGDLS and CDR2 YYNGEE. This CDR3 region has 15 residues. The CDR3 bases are TGTGCCAGCAGCTTGTTGGGTGGGGGACGGGAGACCCAGTACTTC. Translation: CASSLLGGGRETQYF.

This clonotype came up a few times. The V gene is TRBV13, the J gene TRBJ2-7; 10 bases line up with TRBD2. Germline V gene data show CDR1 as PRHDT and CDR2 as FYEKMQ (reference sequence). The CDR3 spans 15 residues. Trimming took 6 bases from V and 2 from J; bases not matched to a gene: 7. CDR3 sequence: CASSNGLAVPYEQYF. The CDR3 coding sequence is TGTGCCAGCAGTAATGGACTAGCGGTTCCCTACGAGCAGTACTTC.

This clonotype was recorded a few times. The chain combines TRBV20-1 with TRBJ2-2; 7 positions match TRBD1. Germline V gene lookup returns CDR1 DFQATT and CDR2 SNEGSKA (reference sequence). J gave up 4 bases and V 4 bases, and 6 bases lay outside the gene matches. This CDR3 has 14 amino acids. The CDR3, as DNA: TGCAGTGCTAACCAGGGGGTGGGCACCGGGGAGCTGTTTTTT. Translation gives CSANQGVGTGELFF.

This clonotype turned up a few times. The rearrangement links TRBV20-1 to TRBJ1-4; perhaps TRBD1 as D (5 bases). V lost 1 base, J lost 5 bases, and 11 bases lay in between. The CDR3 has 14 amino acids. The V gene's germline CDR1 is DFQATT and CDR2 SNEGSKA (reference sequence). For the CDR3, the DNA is TGCAGTGCTAGAGTCCACGGGGCAAATGAAAAACTGTTTTTT. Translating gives CSARVHGANEKLFF.

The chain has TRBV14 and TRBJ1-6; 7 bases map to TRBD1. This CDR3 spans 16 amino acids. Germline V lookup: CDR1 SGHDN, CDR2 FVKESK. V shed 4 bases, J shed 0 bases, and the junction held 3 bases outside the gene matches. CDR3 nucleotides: TGTGCCAGCAGCCTACAGGGGAGCTCCTATAATTCACCCCTCCACTTT. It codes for CASSLQGSSYNSPLHF.